The next 25 T cell receptor delta chains were all read from a single sample in a study of gamma-delta chains in newborns, infants, children. TCRdb redid clone calling on the reads using CATT. Of around 5,000 delta-chain clones detected, about 14% appear once; the ten largest clones hold around a quarter. This specimen consisted of blood, obtained at baseline. Receptor source: a child who was a newborn, infant or young child, either healthy, febrile or measles-vaccinated (not recorded which).

This clone is termed medium-sized (0.01 to 0.1%). The chain couples TRDV2 to TRDJ1, with D maybe TRDD3 (6 bases). Germline lookup yields CDR1 GEAIGNYY and CDR2 EKD. Trimming pared 0 bases from V and 0 bases from J, leaving 16 bases between. This CDR3 is built from 17 residues. The CDR3 region has the DNA TGTGCCTGTGACACCCTACTGGGAACAGGGTACACCGATAAACTCATCTTT. Its translation: CACDTLLGTGYTDKLIF.

This clone qualifies as medium-sized (0.01 to 0.1%). The chain has TRDV2 and TRDJ1; 13 bases fit TRDD3. From germline, CDR1 is GEAIGNYY and CDR2 EKD. V lost 0 bases to trimming and J lost 3 bases; unmatched junction nucleotides: 12. This CDR3 region has 19 residues. The CDR3 DNA is TGTGCCTGTGACACCTTACTGGGGGATACGAGCTCTTTTGCCGATAAACTCATCTTT. Protein: CACDTLLGDTSSFADKLIF.

As concerns this clone: Since a much larger clone is just one base distant, this may be a read error. This chain connects TRDV2 to TRDJ1, with 8 bases aligning to TRDD3. Germline CDR1 reads GEAIGNYY; CDR2 reads EKD. V trimming: 4 bases; J trimming: 0 bases; junction bases outside the gene matches: 30. CDR3 length: 23 residues. In DNA form, the CDR3 reads TGTGCCTGTGAGGGTACGGCGATGACGCGTACTGGGGGCCCTGGGAGGCACACCGATAAACTCATCTTT. Encoded protein: CACEGTAMTRTGGPGRHTDKLIF.

A remark on this clone: Other DNA sequences from this sample encode an identical CDR3 as well. V is TRDV2 and J is TRDJ1; D unclear. V was shortened by 3 bases and J by 2 bases, with 9 bases between the two germline ends. In germline, CDR1 is GEAIGNYY, CDR2 EKD. The CDR3 length is 13 residues. The CDR3 DNA sequence: TGTGCCTGTGACCCCCTCGTAACCGATAAACTCATCTTT. Protein product: CACDPLVTDKLIF.

This clone ranks as medium-sized (0.01 to 0.1%). This chain links TRDV3 with TRDJ1; 9 bases map to TRDD3. CDR3 size: 17 residues. Germline loops: CDR1 TVYSNPD, CDR2 GDNSRS (reference sequence). V gave up 3 bases and J gave up 2 bases; unmatched junction bases: 16. The CDR3 coding sequence is TGTGCCTTCATTTCCTACGGTCTGCTGGGGGATACCGATAAACTCATCTTT. It codes for CAFISYGLLGDTDKLIF.

About this clone itself: The same CDR3 can be traced to other DNA sequences in this sample. V and J are TRDV1 and TRDJ1; 12 nucleotides align to TRDD3. This CDR3 is 29 amino acids long. Germline assignment: CDR1 TSWWSYY and CDR2 QGS. Losses at the gene ends were 1 base for V and 0 bases for J; bases not matched to a gene: 39. This chain's CDR3 is CALGEQSIYVGAGGYDCYDGGQYTDKLIF. CDR3 in DNA: TGTGCTCTTGGGGAACAAAGTATCTACGTTGGGGCTGGGGGATACGACTGCTACGACGGGGGTCAGTACACCGATAAACTCATCTTT.

This clone showed up just a few times. A far bigger clonotype differs at one base, so this is likely a read error. The sample carries other DNA sequences with the same CDR3. The gene calls are TRDV2 and TRDJ3, with D uncertain. Germline CDR1 is GEAIGNYY and CDR2 is EKD. The CDR3 has 13 amino acids. Trimming stripped 3 bases from V and 2 bases from J, with 1 base between. The CDR3 DNA sequence: TGTGCCTGTGACGCCTGGGACACCCGACAGATGTTTTTC. It codes for CACDAWDTRQMFF.

By sample fraction, this clone is medium-sized. The chain joins TRDV2 to TRDJ1, with 8 bases lining up with TRDD3. There are 13 residues in the CDR3. The V gene end was trimmed by 0 bases and the J gene end by 4 bases; junction bases not matched to a gene: 0. CDR1 and CDR2 (germline): GEAIGNYY, EKD. The CDR3 coding sequence is TGTGCCTGTGACACCTGGGGGATCGATAAACTCATCTTT. Protein: CACDTWGIDKLIF.

This clone was seen repeatedly, ten times or more. This chain links TRDV2 with TRDJ1, with 8 bases matching TRDD3. Germline loops: CDR1 GEAIGNYY, CDR2 EKD. This CDR3 is 17 amino acids long. V gave up 7 bases and J gave up 1 base; unmatched junction bases: 16. CDR3 bases: TGTGCCTGCTCCGGGGTTACTGGGGGCCAATTCACCGATAAACTCATCTTT. It encodes CACSGVTGGQFTDKLIF.

This clone was seen a few times. The CDR3 nucleotides are TGTGCTCTTGGGTTAACTTCTTTTACGGGAGGGATGCGCTCGGTCATCTTT. This codes for CALGLTSFTGGMRSVIF. The chain couples TRDV1 to TRDJ1, with D tentatively TRDD3 (5 bases). Germline V lookup: CDR1 TSWWSYY, CDR2 QGS. The length of the CDR3 is 17 residues. V lost 5 bases and J 12 bases, leaving 31 bases between the germline ends.

This clone is medium-sized in the sample. The chain has TRDV1 and TRDJ1; 8 nucleotides agree with TRDD3. This CDR3 is 21 amino acids long. The ends lost 0 bases at V and 0 bases at J; junction bases unmatched: 18. Germline values: CDR1 TSWWSYY, CDR2 QGS. The CDR3 DNA follows: TGTGCTCTTGGGGAACTAGGTCTAATACTGGGGGTGTACCGGTACACCGATAAACTCATCTTT. This translates into CALGELGLILGVYRYTDKLIF.

In its sample, this clone is medium-sized. The chain joins TRDV2 to TRDJ1, with 7 positions matching TRDD3. Trimming removed 0 bases from V and 0 bases from J; junction bases left unmatched: 0. The CDR3 consists of 14 residues. CDR1 is GEAIGNYY, CDR2 EKD, per germline. The chain's CDR3 is CACDTWGNTDKLIF. The CDR3 DNA is TGTGCCTGTGACACCTGGGGGAACACCGATAAACTCATCTTT.

This clone showed up just a few times. Translating this DNA gives a protein that differs at residue 13 from the TCRdb one, which belongs to a much larger clone; a read error is likely, and the protein shown is this translation. This chain joins TRDV2 and TRDJ1, with 9 bases aligning to TRDD3. J gave up 0 bases and V 4 bases, and 17 bases lay outside the gene matches. From germline, CDR1 is GEAIGNYY and CDR2 EKD. This CDR3 has 19 amino acids. This CDR3 is CACDSLLGDHLLHTDKLIF. The CDR3 DNA follows: TGTGCCTGTGATTCCCTACTGGGGGACCACTTACTTCACACCGATAAACTCATCTTT.

V is TRDV2 and J is TRDJ1; 13 nucleotides align to TRDD3. CDR1 and CDR2 (germline): GEAIGNYY, EKD. This CDR3 has 17 residues. V shed 3 bases, J shed 1 base, and the junction held 7 bases outside the gene matches. CDR3 DNA sequence: TGTGCCTGTGACGCTTTACTGGGGGATACGTCCACCGATAAACTCATCTTT. It yields the protein CACDALLGDTSTDKLIF.

Within the sample, this clone is medium-sized. The chain links TRDV1 to TRDJ1; 10 bases are shared with TRDD3. Germline V lookup: CDR1 TSWWSYY, CDR2 QGS. With V trimmed by 5 bases and J by 0 bases, 21 bases remained unmatched. The CDR3 has 21 amino acids. The CDR3 region has the DNA TGTGCTCTTGGGATTCCCTCCACTTACTGGGGGATTAGGACGTACACCGATAAACTCATCTTT. Translated: CALGIPSTYWGIRTYTDKLIF.

The V and J genes are TRDV2 and TRDJ1, with TRDD3 as a possible D gene (5 bases). The CDR3 totals 18 residues. Germline assignment: CDR1 GEAIGNYY and CDR2 EKD. The V and J ends lost 0 bases and 0 bases respectively, with 19 bases between them. In DNA, the CDR3 is TGTGCCTGTGACACCGTAGCGGGTACTGGCGGGTACACCGATAAACTCATCTTT. Its translation is CACDTVAGTGGYTDKLIF.

By share, this clone ranks as medium-sized. The rearrangement joins TRDV1 to TRDJ1; no reliable D call. Trimming removed 0 bases from V and 3 bases from J, with 17 bases in between. Germline V gives CDR1 TSWWSYY, CDR2 QGS. The CDR3 contains 17 residues. CDR3 bases: TGTGCTCTTGGGGAACTGCGGAAAGCGGGGCTCGCCGATAAACTCATCTTT. Translated, it gives CALGELRKAGLADKLIF.

This clone is deemed medium-sized (0.01 to 0.1%). This sequence is one base from a far larger clone and is likely a read error. Other DNA variants within this sample encode the same CDR3. The rearrangement links TRDV1 to TRDJ1; D unresolved. This CDR3 is built from 16 residues. CDR1 is TSWWSYY, CDR2 QGS, per germline. The CDR3 reads CALKWPPRLNTDKLIF. CDR3 nucleotides: TGTGCCCTTAAATGGCCCCCACGCCTTAACACCGATAAACTCATCTTT.

This clone showed up just a few times. This sequence is one base from a far larger clone and is likely a read error. This specimen includes other DNA sequences encoding the same CDR3. The chain joins TRDV1 to TRDJ2; 9 bases agree with TRDD2. Germline V gives CDR1 TSWWSYY, CDR2 QGS. This CDR3 has 26 amino acids. Here the CDR3 reads CALGELSPSFLRGVGDRYALTAQLFF. As DNA, the CDR3 is TGTGCTCTCGGGGAACTTTCCCCGTCCTTCCTACGTGGTGTGGGGGACCGATACGCTTTGACAGCACAACTCTTCTTT.

This clone is classed as medium-sized (0.01 to 0.1%). This chain joins TRDV1 and TRDJ1; D possibly corresponds to TRDD3 (8 bases). Trimming pared 2 bases from V and 2 bases from J, leaving 30 bases between. This CDR3 comprises 21 residues. The germline V gene has CDR1 TSWWSYY and CDR2 QGS. The CDR3: CALGETWFLRLLGALTDKLIF. CDR3 sequence (DNA): TGTGCTCTTGGGGAAACCTGGTTCCTACGCTTACTGGGGGCCTTAACCGATAAACTCATCTTT.

By sample fraction, this clone is medium-sized. V gene TRDV1 combines with J gene TRDJ1, with 9 bases that match TRDD3. V dropped 0 bases and J dropped 0; count of bases not matched to a gene: 23. This CDR3 comprises 23 residues. The germline V gene encodes CDR1 TSWWSYY and CDR2 QGS. The CDR3 loop is CALGELGSPILLGDPRYTDKLIF. CDR3 nucleotide sequence: TGTGCTCTTGGGGAACTAGGGTCCCCTATCTTACTGGGGGACCCGAGGTACACCGATAAACTCATCTTT.

As regards this clone: A read error likely explains this, since a far larger clone differs by one base. In nucleotides, the CDR3 is TGTGCTCTTGAGGAAGTTCGGTTCATTAGGCCGTACTGGGGGATATCCTACACCGATAAACTCATCTTT. This sequence encodes CALEEVRFIRPYWGISYTDKLIF. This rearrangement joins TRDV1 to TRDJ1, with TRDD3 matching over 11 bases. This CDR3 region has 23 residues. Germline V gene lookup returns CDR1 TSWWSYY and CDR2 QGS.

This chain connects TRDV1 to TRDJ1; D is perhaps TRDD3 (8 bases). Germline V gene sequence: CDR1 TSWWSYY, CDR2 QGS. Trimming pared 3 bases from V and 0 bases from J, leaving 41 bases between. This CDR3 contains 25 residues. CDR3 loop: CALGDRAFLTNFLLGALPYTDKLIF. In nucleotides, the CDR3 is TGTGCTCTTGGGGATAGGGCCTTCCTTACTAATTTTTTACTGGGGGCTCTTCCATACACCGATAAACTCATCTTT.

By frequency in the sample, this clone is medium-sized. The CDR3 nucleotides read TGTGCCTGTGACACCGTCAGTTATCCGTTCAAACTGGGGGATACGTTGGCCACCGATAAACTCATCTTT. It yields the protein CACDTVSYPFKLGDTLATDKLIF. The chain combines TRDV2 with TRDJ1, with TRDD3 matching over 13 bases. Unmatched junction bases numbered 22, after V lost 0 bases and J lost 1 base. This CDR3 has 23 amino acids. Per germline, CDR1 GEAIGNYY and CDR2 EKD.

In its sample, this clone ranks as medium-sized. The CDR3 sequence is CALGELVSSPLLLGDTPYTDKLIF. The CDR3 coding sequence is TGTGCTCTTGGGGAACTAGTATCATCGCCCCTCCTACTGGGGGATACGCCGTACACCGATAAACTCATCTTT. The chain joins TRDV1 to TRDJ1, with 13 nucleotides matching TRDD3. CDR3 size: 24 residues. The germline V gene encodes CDR1 TSWWSYY and CDR2 QGS. The V and J ends lost 0 bases and 0 bases, in that order; junction bases with no gene match: 22.